This T cell receptor (beta chain) was found in a study of post-analysis software for immune sequencing data. V lost 4 bases to trimming and J lost 0 bases; unmatched junction nucleotides: 6. The CDR3 runs to 17 residues. Germline V lookup: CDR1 DFQATT, CDR2 SNEGSKA (reference sequence). Each TCR beta cDNA library carried unique molecular identifiers. One entry per CDR3 protein results from TCRdb running MiXCR on the PCR reads. The data hold roughly 670,000 distinct CDR3 sequences, with 55% to 60% observed a single time. Of note for this clonotype: As yet, its antigen is unknown.

Findings and limits, study-wide: With TRBV5-6, TRBV5-1 and TRBV20-1 included, 4 or 5 TRBV segments were more frequent in patients than in controls.

This TCR was sampled from a girl aged 2-15 years with multiple sclerosis. The sequenced sample consisted of blood. The chain couples TRBV20-1 to TRBJ2-3; 14 bases are shared with TRBD2. CDR3 loop: CSATGLAGATSTDTQYF. CDR3 DNA: TGCAGTGCTACGGGACTAGCGGGGGCCACTAGCACAGATACGCAGTATTTT.